This T cell receptor beta chain was sequenced for a study of CXCR3-negative and CXCR3-positive naive CD8 T cells. Study-wide results and limits: Sequencing showed both naive subsets with comparably high diversity, and memory CD8+ cells much lower.

As regards this clonotype: Its antigen is not known.

There are 14 residues in the CDR3. CDR1 and CDR2 from the germline V gene are SQVTM and ANQGSEA. CD45RO-CCR7+CD27+CD95- cells counted as naive CD8+ T cells. It was by 5' RACE with UMI labels that the TRB cDNA libraries were prepared. TCRdb re-called the 5' RACE reads and shows each CDR3 protein once, DNA omitted. The sample data list 80,000 to 95,000 distinct CDR3 sequences. The TCR was taken from a human donor in good health. Some clones in this sample may be carry-over from other donors' samples. This chain uses TRBV29-1 with TRBJ2-2; lacking DNA, the TRBD1 call made by TCRdb goes unchecked. The sequencing input was naive CXCR3- CD8+ T cells from blood. Subset noted: CD45RO-CCR7+CD27+CD95- naive CD8+ T cells lacking CXCR3 (TNR3-). CDR3 amino acids: CSVETGVSTGELFF.